A selection of T cell receptor beta chains follows, all from one sample in a study of shared clonotypes between healthy human individuals. Clones were sequenced by immunoSEQ multiplex PCR, and TCRdb holds only the in-frame ones, with some missing. The table includes 400,000 or so clones, approximately 97% detected once. Sequencing was done on a sample of memory CD8+ T cells sorted from blood. All receptors derive from a man aged 25 to 40 in good health. The CDR3 runs from the conserved cysteine through the conserved F or W. The order of the fields is J gene, D gene, clone size, CDR3 length, V gene, CDR3 protein, CDR3 DNA. D genes are given only for firm matches. Size values are once, few and many counts, or a class for expanded clones, and some rows have none.

J: TRBJ2-1; D: TRBD2; size: NA; length: 16; V: TRBV11-3; CDR3: CASSPGLAGGDNEQFF; DNA: TGTGCCAGCAGTCCAGGACTAGCGGGAGGGGACAATGAGCAGTTCTTC
J: TRBJ1-5; D: NA; size: NA; length: 15; V: TRBV28; CDR3: CASNVPRVGNQPQHF; DNA: TGTGCCAGCAACGTCCCCAGGGTGGGAAATCAGCCCCAGCATTTT
J: TRBJ2-1; D: TRBD1; size: NA; length: 16; V: TRBV29-1; CDR3: CSVDTGGTSGDNEQFF; DNA: TGCAGCGTTGACACAGGGGGCACCAGCGGGGACAATGAGCAGTTCTTC
J: TRBJ2-3; D: NA; size: NA; length: 12; V: TRBV10-1; CDR3: CASSEPGGVRYF; DNA: TGCGCCAGCAGTGAACCAGGAGGCGTACGGTATTTT
J: TRBJ2-3; D: NA; size: NA; length: 15; V: TRBV7-2; CDR3: CASRLESSRPDTQYF; DNA: TGTGCCAGCAGACTAGAATCCTCCCGTCCAGATACGCAGTATTTT
J: TRBJ2-5; D: NA; size: NA; length: 13; V: TRBV11-2; CDR3: CASSLPGQETQYF; DNA: TGTGCCAGCAGCTTACCCGGGCAAGAGACCCAGTACTTC
J: TRBJ2-1; D: NA; size: NA; length: 16; V: TRBV7-9; CDR3: CASSPTDRPPYNEQFF; DNA: TGTGCCAGCAGCCCCACCGACAGGCCCCCCTACAATGAGCAGTTCTTC
J: TRBJ2-5; D: TRBD2; size: NA; length: 15; V: TRBV5-1; CDR3: CASSLSGGRRETQYF; DNA: TGCGCCAGCAGCTTGTCGGGCGGGAGACGGGAGACCCAGTACTTC
J: TRBJ2-2; D: NA; size: NA; length: 11; V: TRBV20-1; CDR3: CSALDTGELFF; DNA: TGCAGTGCACTTGACACCGGGGAGCTGTTTTTT
J: TRBJ1-2; D: NA; size: once; length: 12; V: TRBV30; CDR3: CAWKAAADGYTF; DNA: TGTGCCTGGAAAGCCGCAGCCGATGGCTACACCTTC
J: TRBJ2-3; D: NA; size: NA; length: 16; V: TRBV30; CDR3: CAWNSLRTSSTDTQYF; DNA: TGTGCCTGGAATTCTTTGCGGACCTCTAGCACAGATACGCAGTATTTT